The clone carrying this TCR beta chain was seen only a few times. Its antigen is undetermined. These data belong to a study of post-analysis software for immune sequencing data. About the study: Disease courses included relapsing-remitting, secondary progressive and progressive-relapsing multiple sclerosis. Study conclusions and caveats: Samples made in the same batch grouped tightly together by F measure.

Prepared TCR beta cDNA libraries contained unique molecular identifiers. Each batch of about 0.85 to 10 million T cells produced roughly 0.5 million cDNA molecules. TCRdb reanalysed the PCR reads using MiXCR and keeps one entry per CDR3 protein. There are roughly 870,000 distinct CDR3 sequences in the sample; around 53% occur only once, and roughly 4.4% lies in the top ten. The TCR comes from a girl aged 5 to 17 with multiple sclerosis. The material sequenced was blood.

This CDR3 is CASSYKGFPYEQYF. In DNA form, the CDR3 reads TGTGCCAGCAGTTACAAGGGGTTCCCCTACGAGCAGTACTTC. This rearrangement joins TRBV6-6 to TRBJ2-7, with D perhaps matching TRBD1 (5 bases). This CDR3 region has 14 residues. In germline, CDR1 is MNHNY, CDR2 SVGAGI (reference sequence). Trimming took off 2 bases at V and 2 bases at J, with 10 bases between the two ends.